These 19 T cell receptor beta chains originate from one sample sequenced in a study of cytomegalovirus exposure and HLA in healthy donors. Assay used: immunoSEQ multiplex PCR; TCRdb lists only in-frame clones, some missing. The sample yields about 72,000 clones, 94% seen once. Sequenced: PBMCs. The origin of the receptors is a woman younger than 35 in good health and CMV-seropositive.

The genes are TRBV7-9 and TRBJ1-2; 7 bases match TRBD1. J lost 3 bases, V lost 5 bases, and 6 bases had no gene match. The CDR3 runs 14 residues. Germline CDR1 and CDR2: SEHNR and FQNEAQ (reference sequence). The CDR3 protein is CASSQTGVHYGYTF. The CDR3 nucleotides are TGTGCCAGCAGCCAAACAGGGGTACACTATGGCTACACCTTC.

This chain links TRBV12-5 with TRBJ1-5; D not resolved. CDR3 length: 17 amino acids. Germline V CDR1 and CDR2: LGHNT, FRNRAP. Trimming removed 1 base at V and 3 bases at J, with 16 bases between. CDR3 nucleotides: TGTGCTAGTGGTTTGGGAAGTAACTTAGAATTCAATCAGCCCCAGCATTTT. This sequence encodes CASGLGSNLEFNQPQHF.

V and J are TRBV11-1 and TRBJ2-5; TRBD1 matches at 8 bases. Trimming cost V 5 bases and J 2 bases; bases outside gene matches: 4. The CDR3 length is 14 residues. Looked up from germline, CDR1 is SGHAT and CDR2 is FQDESV (reference sequence). The CDR3 region is CASSARTGQETQYF. CDR3 DNA: TGTGCCAGCAGCGCGCGGACAGGGCAAGAGACCCAGTACTTC.

The chain carries TRBV30 and TRBJ1-5; D ambiguous. Between the trimmed V and J ends, which lost 5 bases and 2 bases, there was a span of 10 bases. Germline assignment: CDR1 GTSNPN and CDR2 SVGIG (reference sequence). This CDR3 comprises 13 residues. CDR3 in amino acids: CAWDRGGNQPQHF. The CDR3 DNA is TGTGCCTGGGACCGCGGGGGCAATCAGCCCCAGCATTTT. Together with reference TRBV30 and TRBJ1-5, the CDR3 gives the full variable domain: SQTIHQWPATLVQPVGSPLSLECTVEGTSNPNLYWYRQAAGRGLQLLFYSVGIGQISSEVPQNLSASRPQDRQFILSSKKLLLSDSGFYLCAWDRGGNQPQHFGDGTRLSIL.

The J gene is TRBJ2-2, the V gene TRBV10-3, with 9 positions matching TRBD2. Trimming removed 2 bases from V and 1 base from J; junction bases left unmatched: 11. The germline V gene has CDR1 ENHRY and CDR2 SYGVKD. The CDR3 contains 19 residues. CDR3 protein: CAISEAPGLAIENTGELFF. The DNA of the CDR3 is TGTGCCATCAGTGAGGCGCCAGGACTAGCGATAGAGAACACCGGGGAGCTGTTTTTT.

This rearrangement joins TRBV5-5 to TRBJ2-1, with a weak D call TRBD1 (6 bases). With 0 bases removed from V and 7 bases from J, the gap between germline ends came to 8 bases. Germline CDR1 is SGHKS and CDR2 is YYEKEE (reference sequence). The CDR3 totals 13 residues. Written as DNA, the CDR3 is TGTGCCAGCAGCTTGGACCAGGGGAATGAGCAGTTCTTC. It translates to CASSLDQGNEQFF.

The J gene is TRBJ2-1, the V gene TRBV30; possible D gene TRBD2, 5 bases. This CDR3 is built from 16 residues. Looked up from germline, CDR1 is GTSNPN and CDR2 is SVGIG (reference sequence). V was trimmed by 0 bases and J by 4 bases, leaving 16 bases between them. DNA of the CDR3: TGTGCCTGGAGTGTACCCGGCGGGCCTACATACAATGAGCAGTTCTTC. It codes for CAWSVPGGPTYNEQFF. Full variable domain (rest looked up from reference TRBV30 and TRBJ2-1): SQTIHQWPATLVQPVGSPLSLECTVEGTSNPNLYWYRQAAGRGLQLLFYSVGIGQISSEVPQNLSASRPQDRQFILSSKKLLLSDSGFYLCAWSVPGGPTYNEQFFGPGTRLTVL.

The J gene is TRBJ2-3, the V gene TRBV19, with TRBD2 matching over 9 bases. The CDR3 consists of 19 residues. Germline values: CDR1 LNHDA, CDR2 SQIVND (reference sequence). V shed 9 bases, J shed 5 bases, and the junction held 24 bases outside the gene matches. In nucleotides, the CDR3 is TGTGCCAGGCCAGGGAGTAGCGGGGGCACTTCCCTTCCTCAAGATACGCAGTATTTT. Protein: CARPGSSGGTSLPQDTQYF.

V usage is TRBV4-2 and J usage is TRBJ2-3; 7 bases are shared with TRBD2. The germline gives CDR1 LGHNA, CDR2 YNFKEQ. Trimming cost V 1 base and J 3 bases; bases outside gene matches: 10. The CDR3 has 17 amino acids. The CDR3 DNA reads TGTGCCAGCAGCCAAGGCACCGAGACTAGCCCAACAGATACGCAGTATTTT. Protein sequence: CASSQGTETSPTDTQYF.

The V gene is TRBV19, the J gene TRBJ2-3; possibly TRBD2 for D (6 bases). V was clipped by 5 bases and J by 4 bases, with 13 bases between them. The CDR3 contains 14 residues. Germline V gene data show CDR1 as LNHDA and CDR2 as SQIVND (reference sequence). Written as DNA, the CDR3 is TGTGCCAGTAGTTGGATCAGCGGGTCAGATACGCAGTATTTT. It specifies CASSWISGSDTQYF.

The chain recombines TRBV21-1 with TRBJ2-1; the table's D call, TRBD2, was not checked against the DNA. TRBV21-1 has pseudogene status. This CDR3 spans 16 amino acids. CDR3 nucleotides: TGTGCCAGCAGCCCCCGAAAGCGGGAGGTCTACAATGAGCAGTTCTTC. Protein: CASSPRKREVYNEQFF.

V and J are TRBV15 and TRBJ1-2; D remains unclear. V lost 0 bases and J lost 4, with 6 bases in between. Germline V CDR1 and CDR2: LNHNV, YYDKDF (reference sequence). The CDR3 is made up of 13 amino acids. The CDR3 reads CATSRDGIYGYTF. CDR3 in DNA: TGTGCCACCAGCAGAGACGGGATCTATGGCTACACCTTC.

J is TRBJ2-3 and V is TRBV9; TRBD2 matches 16 bases. Germline CDR1 is SGDLS and CDR2 is YYNGEE. The CDR3 covers 17 residues. V shed 3 bases, J shed 6 bases, and the junction held 7 bases outside the gene matches. The CDR3 region has the DNA TGTGCCAGCAGCGCTCCCGGGACTAGCGGGGGGGTGGATACGCAGTATTTT. Its translation is CASSAPGTSGGVDTQYF.

The chain combines TRBV19 with TRBJ2-3; TRBD2 agrees at 8 bases. The germline gives CDR1 LNHDA, CDR2 SQIVND (reference sequence). This CDR3 contains 17 residues. The V gene end was trimmed by 9 bases and the J gene end by 2 bases; junction bases not matched to a gene: 16. The CDR3, as DNA: TGTGCCAGCTCGGGAGGGAGGGGCGATGAGGCCACAGATACGCAGTATTTT. Protein product: CASSGGRGDEATDTQYF.

The chain is built from TRBV7-9 and TRBJ1-1; unclear D gene. Trimming stripped 5 bases from V and 7 bases from J, with 20 bases between. CDR3 size: 15 residues. Germline-derived CDR1 and CDR2 are SEHNR and FQNEAQ (reference sequence). The CDR3: CASSPPAGVGSEAFF. As DNA, the CDR3 is TGTGCCAGCAGCCCTCCTGCTGGGGTAGGGAGTGAAGCTTTCTTT.

V gene TRBV5-6 combines with J gene TRBJ2-3; 13 nucleotides match TRBD2. Germline V lookup: CDR1 SGHDT, CDR2 YYEEEE. This CDR3 is 17 amino acids long. The J segment lost 6 bases and the V segment lost 3 bases, leaving 10 bases of the junction unmatched. The CDR3 sequence is CASSSTSGGRPGDTQYF. Here the CDR3 DNA reads TGTGCCAGCAGCTCGACTAGCGGGGGGCGACCGGGCGATACGCAGTATTTT.

The chain combines TRBV5-1 with TRBJ2-3; 8 bases line up with TRBD2. Germline CDR1 SGHRS, CDR2 YFSETQ. J was trimmed by 6 bases and V by 0 bases; bases with no gene match: 12. The length of the CDR3 is 17 residues. The CDR3 region is CASSLALARLAMDTQYF. The CDR3 bases are TGCGCCAGCAGCTTGGCCTTGGCGCGACTAGCGATGGATACGCAGTATTTT.

The chain combines TRBV21-1 with TRBJ2-7; TRBD1 is the table's D call, not checked against the DNA. TRBV21-1 is assigned pseudogene status. The CDR3 length is 16 residues. The CDR3 DNA follows: TGTGCCAGCAGCACTCCGGGACAGGGCAGGGTCTACGAGCAGTACTTC. This sequence encodes CASSTPGQGRVYEQYF.

This clone was observed a single time. The chain links TRBV6-5 to TRBJ2-5; possible D gene TRBD2, 5 bases. Per germline, CDR1 MNHEY and CDR2 SVGAGI. V lost 2 bases and J 0 bases, leaving 13 bases between the germline ends. The CDR3 runs to 16 residues. The CDR3 here is CASSYHPGKNQETQYF. The CDR3 bases are TGTGCCAGCAGTTACCACCCGGGAAAAAACCAAGAGACCCAGTACTTC.